One and the same sample provided the 29 T cell receptor beta chains below, sequenced in a study of blood T cells in healthy people across ages. Then a second PCR, running roughly 7 to 11 cycles, was carried out with a sample-barcoded 5' primer and a J-beta primer mix. TCRdb redid the calling of the 5' RACE reads with MiXCR, one entry per CDR3 protein. This sample has about 730,000 distinct CDR3 sequences; about 40% occur once, and the top ten carry under 25%. Sequencing was carried out using blood. The receptors stem from an older woman in good health.

This clonotype was counted only a few times. The chain joins TRBV9 to TRBJ1-2; D is perhaps TRBD1 (5 bases). Germline V gives CDR1 SGDLS, CDR2 YYNGEE. The V end lost 0 bases, the J end lost 0 bases, and 9 bases lay between the germline ends. CDR3 length: 15 residues. The CDR3 loop reads CASSVDQGPNYGYTF. In DNA form, the CDR3 reads TGTGCCAGCAGCGTAGATCAGGGCCCTAACTATGGCTACACCTTC.

A few counts support this clonotype. The V gene is TRBV10-3, the J gene TRBJ2-1; TRBD1 agrees at 7 bases. The CDR3 has 15 amino acids. V lost 5 bases and J lost 5; bases outside the gene matches: 9. Germline assignment: CDR1 ENHRY and CDR2 SYGVKD. The CDR3 bases are TGTGCCATCAGTTCCCATTCGGGACAGAACAATGAGCAGTTCTTC. It is translated as CAISSHSGQNNEQFF.

This clonotype was detected a few times. The chain is built from TRBV3-1 and TRBJ1-2; D not certain. Germline V lookup: CDR1 LGHDT, CDR2 YNNKEL (reference sequence). Trimming cost V 0 bases and J 7 bases, with 9 bases left between them. The CDR3 contains 13 residues. CDR3 amino acids: CASSQENGIGYTF. DNA for the CDR3: TGTGCCAGCAGCCAAGAAAATGGGATTGGCTACACCTTC.

The chain has TRBV7-3 and TRBJ1-2, with a tentative D call TRBD1 (6 bases). V lost 1 base, J lost 7 bases, and 13 bases lay in between. Germline CDR1 is SGHTA and CDR2 is FQGTGA. The CDR3 runs to 14 residues. The CDR3 DNA follows: TGTGCCAGCAGCTTAATGGCAGGGGAGGGTGGCTACACCTTC. This gives the protein CASSLMAGEGGYTF. Filled out from reference TRBV7-3 and TRBJ1-2, the complete variable domain reads GAGVSQTPSNKVTEKGKYVELRCDPISGHTALYWYRQSLGQGPEFLIYFQGTGAADDSGLPNDRFFAVRPEGSVSTLKIQRTERGDSAVYLCASSLMAGEGGYTFGSGTRLTVV.

This clonotype was picked up a small number of times. The V call is TRBV5-6, the J call TRBJ2-4, with 8 nucleotides matching TRBD1. V dropped 0 bases and J dropped 7; count of bases not matched to a gene: 6. Germline loops: CDR1 SGHDT, CDR2 YYEEEE. The CDR3 is made up of 15 amino acids. CDR3 sequence: CASSLVGTGHNIQYF. The CDR3 nucleotides are TGTGCCAGCAGCTTGGTCGGGACAGGCCACAACATTCAGTACTTC.

Here the CDR3 DNA reads TGTGCCAGCAGCTTAGAATCTAGCGGGAGCGTCCACGAGCAGTACTTC. Encoded protein: CASSLESSGSVHEQYF. The gene calls are TRBV11-2 and TRBJ2-7, with TRBD2 identical over 10 bases. V lost 0 bases and J lost 5; bases outside the gene matches: 7. Germline CDR1 is SGHAT and CDR2 is FQNNGV. This CDR3 is 16 amino acids long.

This clonotype came up many times. CDR3 DNA sequence: TGTGCCTGGAGTCTGACAGAAGAGACCCAGTACTTC. As protein: CAWSLTEETQYF. V and J are TRBV30 and TRBJ2-5, with D possibly matching TRBD1 (5 bases). The length of the CDR3 is 12 residues. The germline CDR1 and CDR2 sequences are GTSNPN and SVGIG (reference sequence). Trimming removed 2 bases at V and 3 bases at J, with 7 bases between.

On this clonotype itself: Mismatch with germline at one junction end may stem from a read error. This sequence joins TRBV5-1 and TRBJ2-1; 7 nucleotides agree with TRBD1. This CDR3 comprises 15 residues. CDR1 and CDR2 from the germline V gene are SGHRS and YFSETQ. This CDR3 is CASSLSTGESNERFF. Written as DNA, the CDR3 is TGCGCCAGCAGCTTGTCCACAGGGGAATCCAATGAGCGGTTCTTC.

This clonotype was counted between two and nine times. The chain recombines TRBV7-9 with TRBJ2-7, with a possible D match to TRBD1 (6 bases). The CDR3 loop spans 13 amino acids. V lost 6 bases to trimming and J lost 6 bases, with 15 bases between them. Looked up from germline, CDR1 is SEHNR and CDR2 is FQNEAQ (reference sequence). CDR3 DNA sequence: TGTGCCAGCAGTCTAGGGGGACCGGGCGAGCAGTACTTC. Protein: CASSLGGPGEQYF.

This clonotype was found a few times. The V call is TRBV9, the J call TRBJ2-3, with D perhaps TRBD2 (5 bases). Germline V gene sequence: CDR1 SGDLS, CDR2 YYNGEE. This CDR3 is 17 amino acids long. V lost 0 bases and J 2 bases, leaving 16 bases between the germline ends. In nucleotides, the CDR3 is TGTGCCAGCAGCGTAGACCCCCCGGGATCGGCCACAGATACGCAGTATTTT. Translated, it gives CASSVDPPGSATDTQYF. Full variable domain (rest looked up from reference TRBV9 and TRBJ2-3): DSGVTQTPKHLITATGQRVTLRCSPRSGDLSVYWYQQSLDQGLQFLIQYYNGEERAKGNILERFSAQQFPDLHSELNLSSLELGDSALYFCASSVDPPGSATDTQYFGPGTRLTVL.

The rearrangement joins TRBV5-1 to TRBJ2-7, with a weak D call TRBD1 (6 bases). The CDR3 is 16 residues long. V was cut by 0 bases and J by 7 bases, with 20 bases left in between. Germline lookup yields CDR1 SGHRS and CDR2 YFSETQ. The CDR3 spells CASSLGIAGQRNEQYF. In DNA form, the CDR3 reads TGCGCCAGCAGCTTGGGGATAGCTGGACAGCGCAATGAGCAGTACTTC.

The chain is built from TRBV20-1 and TRBJ2-7; 10 bases map to TRBD1. Germline values: CDR1 DFQATT, CDR2 SNEGSKA (reference sequence). The length of the CDR3 is 14 residues. The ends lost 1 base at V and 4 bases at J; junction bases unmatched: 4. CDR3 coding DNA: TGCAGTGCTAGAGGGGTGGGACAGGGGTACGAGCAGTACTTC. Protein: CSARGVGQGYEQYF.

The gene calls are TRBV18 and TRBJ2-1; D remains unclear. The J call could be wrong; TRBJ2-7 is a better fit for the DNA end. The CDR3 is 14 residues long. CDR1 and CDR2 from the germline V gene are KGHSH and LQKENI. The CDR3 DNA reads TGTGCCAGCTCAGGTCGGACGGGTGTCAATGAGCAGTACTTC. It encodes CASSGRTGVNEQYF.

This clonotype was picked up a small number of times. The gene calls are TRBV6-2 or TRBV6-3 and TRBJ2-7; a weak D match, TRBD1 (6 bases). Trimming shortened V by 5 bases and J by 2 bases, and 16 bases separated the two germline ends. This CDR3 spans 15 amino acids. The germline V gene has CDR1 MNHEY and CDR2 SVGEGT. CDR3: CASSPEGVRAYEQYF. As DNA, the CDR3 is TGTGCCAGCAGTCCTGAGGGGGTTCGGGCCTACGAGCAGTACTTC.

The genes are TRBV27 and TRBJ2-5, with D perhaps matching TRBD1 (8 bases). The CDR3 length is 15 residues. Looked up from germline, CDR1 is MNHEY and CDR2 is SMNVEV (reference sequence). The V end was cut by 6 bases, the J end by 4 bases, with 18 bases between. The CDR3 sequence: CASSHDRGGGETQYF. In DNA form, the CDR3 reads TGTGCCAGCAGCCATGACAGGGGAGGGGGAGAGACCCAGTACTTC.

This clonotype was seen many times. The chain combines TRBV29-1 with TRBJ2-7, with 9 bases matching TRBD1. Germline trimming cut 6 bases from V and 5 bases from J; bases unmatched to any gene: 11. CDR1 and CDR2 from the germline V gene are SQVTM and ANQGSEA. The CDR3 is made up of 14 amino acids. CDR3 region: CSVDSGTGLHEQYF. CDR3 coding DNA: TGCAGCGTCGACTCCGGGACAGGGCTCCACGAGCAGTACTTC.

The V call is TRBV7-2, the J call TRBJ2-4; D possibly matches TRBD1 or TRBD2 (5 bases each). V was cut by 5 bases and J by 0 bases, with 14 bases left in between. The CDR3 loop spans 16 amino acids. Germline CDR1 reads SGHTA; CDR2 reads FQGNSA. The CDR3 region has the DNA TGTGCCAGCAGCCTCGGGACCTATCTAGCCAAAAACATTCAGTACTTC. It translates to CASSLGTYLAKNIQYF.

The chain recombines TRBV6-2 or TRBV6-3 with TRBJ2-7; D call uncertain. Germline lookup yields CDR1 MNHEY and CDR2 SVGEGT. V was cut by 5 bases and J by 7 bases, with 18 bases left in between. This CDR3 has 14 residues. The CDR3 DNA reads as TGTGCCAGCAGTCAACCCCCAGCCAGGAATGAGCAGTACTTC. As protein: CASSQPPARNEQYF.

This sequence joins TRBV6-1 and TRBJ2-1; D remains unclear. There are 16 residues in the CDR3. CDR1 is MNHNS and CDR2 is SASEGT in the germline V gene. Trimming pared 2 bases from V and 5 bases from J, leaving 16 bases between. This CDR3 reads CASSEIVGVLDNEQFF. CDR3 bases: TGTGCCAGCAGTGAAATCGTCGGCGTCTTAGACAATGAGCAGTTCTTC.

This clonotype was seen just once. This chain links TRBV9 with TRBJ2-3; D gene ambiguous. With 4 bases removed from V and 0 bases from J, the gap between germline ends came to 12 bases. The CDR3 length is 15 residues. CDR1 is SGDLS, CDR2 YYNGEE, per germline. CDR3 residues: CASSKLGTSTDTQYF. DNA of the CDR3: TGTGCCAGCAGCAAGCTAGGAACTAGCACAGATACGCAGTATTTT.

The J gene is TRBJ2-7, the V gene TRBV20-1, with TRBD1 matching 9 bases. Germline V CDR1 and CDR2: DFQATT, SNEGSKA (reference sequence). V was pared by 5 bases and J by 2 bases, with 7 bases of the junction left unmatched. CDR3 length: 14 residues. CDR3 loop: CSAPRGTGPYEQYF. The CDR3 nucleotides are TGCAGTGCTCCACGAGGGACAGGGCCCTACGAGCAGTACTTC.

The chain combines TRBV5-1 with TRBJ1-3; 8 nucleotides line up with TRBD1. V was pared by 8 bases and J by 2 bases, with 6 bases of the junction left unmatched. Looked up from germline, CDR1 is SGHRS and CDR2 is YFSETQ. The CDR3 runs to 14 residues. The CDR3 is CASTPTGAGNTIYF. In DNA form, the CDR3 reads TGCGCCAGTACCCCGACAGGGGCTGGAAACACCATATATTTT.

The chain uses TRBV2 and TRBJ2-5, with 9 bases that match TRBD1. The CDR3 has 15 amino acids. CDR1 is SNHLY, CDR2 FYNNEI, per germline. J lost 5 bases, V lost 9 bases, and 13 bases had no gene match. The CDR3 here is CASDIEGQGLETQYF. As DNA, the CDR3 is TGTGCCAGTGATATCGAGGGACAGGGTTTGGAGACCCAGTACTTC.

The chain couples TRBV20-1 to TRBJ2-5; D is uncertain. Per germline, CDR1 DFQATT and CDR2 SNEGSKA (reference sequence). This CDR3 region has 12 residues. V lost 6 bases and J lost 5, with 13 bases in between. Here the CDR3 reads CSAWTHSETQYF. DNA of the CDR3: TGCAGTGCCTGGACCCACTCCGAGACCCAGTACTTC.

The CDR3 loop is CASSKQEGDHTDTQYF. CDR3 nucleotides: TGTGCCAGCAGCAAACAAGAGGGGGACCACACAGATACGCAGTATTTT. J is TRBJ2-3 and V is TRBV21-1; the table calls TRBD1, which could not be checked here. TRBV21-1 constitutes a pseudogene. The CDR3 length is 16 residues.

The chain joins TRBV5-8 to TRBJ1-6; no firm D call. The CDR3 has 14 residues. Germline CDR1 is SGHTS and CDR2 is YDEGEE. V was shortened by 7 bases and J by 0 bases, with 8 bases between the two germline ends. CDR3: CASGVDSYNSPLHF. The CDR3 bases are TGTGCCAGCGGGGTGGACTCCTATAATTCACCCCTCCACTTT.

In its sample, this clonotype was seen a few times. The rearrangement joins TRBV11-2 to TRBJ2-3; D unresolved. Trimming cost V 5 bases and J 10 bases, with 10 bases left between them. The CDR3 loop spans 11 amino acids. From germline, CDR1 is SGHAT and CDR2 FQNNGV. The CDR3 DNA reads TGTGCCAGCAGCCCGACCTTGGCGCAGTATTTT. It translates to CASSPTLAQYF.

The genes are TRBV6-4 and TRBJ2-7; 7 nucleotides align to TRBD1. CDR1 and CDR2 (germline): MRHNA, SNTAGT. The CDR3 loop spans 16 amino acids. The V segment lost 6 bases and the J segment 3 bases; nucleotides outside the gene matches: 14. CDR3 nucleotides: TGTGCCAGCAGCCGATACAGGGGTCAAAGTTTCTACGAGCAGTACTTC. This codes for CASSRYRGQSFYEQYF.

The gene calls are TRBV7-2 and TRBJ1-5; D is possibly TRBD1 (6 bases). The CDR3 has 16 residues. V was trimmed by 5 bases and J by 0 bases, leaving 14 bases between them. Germline CDR1 is SGHTA and CDR2 is FQGNSA. CDR3 sequence reads: CASSEQGTFSNQPQHF. CDR3 in DNA: TGTGCCAGCAGCGAACAGGGTACTTTTAGCAATCAGCCCCAGCATTTT.